The present entry profiles one T cell receptor beta chain with its context. CDR3 regions of TCR beta were amplified from RNA transcripts. Second-round multiplex PCR came after first-round RT-PCR with HTBI primers. Via MiXCR, TCRdb re-called the multiplex PCR reads, giving one row per CDR3 protein. The top ten clones hold around 4% of a sample with a few hundred thousand distinct CDR3 sequences, under 40% of them seen once. The entry originates in a study of Graves' ophthalmopathy and Graves' hyperthyroidism. Study details: No ophthalmopathy within 18 months of follow-up signified stable hyperthyroidism.

The length of the CDR3 is 18 residues. Trimming cost V 11 bases and J 4 bases; bases outside gene matches: 19. Looked up from germline, CDR1 is LNHDA and CDR2 is SQIVND (reference sequence). The sequence was obtained from an adult man with Graves' hyperthyroidism. The chain combines TRBV19 with TRBJ2-2, with 10 bases aligning to TRBD2. The specimen sequenced was peripheral blood or thyroid tissue (not recorded which). The CDR3 sequence: CAWSVYRTSGVTTGELFF. CDR3 in DNA: TGTGCCTGGAGTGTATACCGGACTAGCGGTGTAACCACCGGGGAGCTGTTTTTT.